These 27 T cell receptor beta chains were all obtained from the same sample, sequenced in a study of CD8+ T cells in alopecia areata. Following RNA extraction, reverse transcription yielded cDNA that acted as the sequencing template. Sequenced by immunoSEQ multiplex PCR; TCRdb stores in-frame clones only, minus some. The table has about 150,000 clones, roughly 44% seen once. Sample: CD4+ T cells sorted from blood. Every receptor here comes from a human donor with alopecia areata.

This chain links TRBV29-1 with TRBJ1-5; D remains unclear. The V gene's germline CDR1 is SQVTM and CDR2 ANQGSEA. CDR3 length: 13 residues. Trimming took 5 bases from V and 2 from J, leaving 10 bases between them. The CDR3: CSVYSGGNQPQHF. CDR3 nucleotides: TGCAGCGTTTACAGTGGGGGCAATCAGCCCCAGCATTTT.

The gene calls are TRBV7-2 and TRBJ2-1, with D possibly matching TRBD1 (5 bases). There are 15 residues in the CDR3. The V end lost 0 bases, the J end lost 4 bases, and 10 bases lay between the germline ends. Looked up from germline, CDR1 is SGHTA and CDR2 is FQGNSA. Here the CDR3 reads CASSLAWGGYNEQFF. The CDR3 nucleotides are TGTGCCAGCAGCTTAGCGTGGGGCGGTTACAATGAGCAGTTCTTC.

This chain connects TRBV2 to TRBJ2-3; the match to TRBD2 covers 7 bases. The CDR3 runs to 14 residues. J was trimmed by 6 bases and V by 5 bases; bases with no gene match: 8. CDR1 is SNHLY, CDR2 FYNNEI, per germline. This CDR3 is CASSRGDRRDTQYF. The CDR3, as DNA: TGTGCCAGCAGTCGGGGGGATCGTAGGGATACGCAGTATTTT.

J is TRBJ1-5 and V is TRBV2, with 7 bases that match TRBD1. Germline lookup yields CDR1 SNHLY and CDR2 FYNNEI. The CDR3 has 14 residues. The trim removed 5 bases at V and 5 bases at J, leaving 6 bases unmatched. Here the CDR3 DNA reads TGTGCCAGCAGTAAAGACAGGGAAGATCAGCCCCAGCATTTT. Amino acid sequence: CASSKDREDQPQHF. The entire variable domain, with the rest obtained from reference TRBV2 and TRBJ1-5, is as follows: EPEVTQTPSHQVTQMGQEVILRCVPISNHLYFYWYRQILGQKVEFLVSFYNNEISEKSEIFDDQFSVERPDGSNFTLKIRSTKLEDSAMYFCASSKDREDQPQHFGDGTRLSIL.

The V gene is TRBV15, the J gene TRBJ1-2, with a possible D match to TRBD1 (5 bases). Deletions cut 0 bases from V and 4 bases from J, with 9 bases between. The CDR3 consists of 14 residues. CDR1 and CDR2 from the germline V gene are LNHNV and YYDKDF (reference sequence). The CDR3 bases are TGTGCCACCAGCAGAGATTGGGGGAGCTATGGCTACACCTTC. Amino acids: CATSRDWGSYGYTF. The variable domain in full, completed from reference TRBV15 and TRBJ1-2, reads DAMVIQNPRYQVTQFGKPVTLSCSQTLNHNVMYWYQQKSSQAPKLLFHYYDKDFNNEADTPDNFQSRRPNTSFCFLDIRSPGLGDTAMYLCATSRDWGSYGYTFGSGTRLTVV.

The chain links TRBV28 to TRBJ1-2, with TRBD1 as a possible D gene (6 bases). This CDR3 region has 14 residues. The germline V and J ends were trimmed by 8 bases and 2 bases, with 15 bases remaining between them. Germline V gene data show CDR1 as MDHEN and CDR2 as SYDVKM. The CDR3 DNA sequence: TGTGCCAGCTTCCAGGGGAGGGAGAACTATGGCTACACCTTC. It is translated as CASFQGRENYGYTF.

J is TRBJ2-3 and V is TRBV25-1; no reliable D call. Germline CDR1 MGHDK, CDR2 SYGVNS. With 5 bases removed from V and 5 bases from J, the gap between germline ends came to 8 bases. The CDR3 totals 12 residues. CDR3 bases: TGTGCCAGCAGTACGATTGGAGATACGCAGTATTTT. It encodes CASSTIGDTQYF.

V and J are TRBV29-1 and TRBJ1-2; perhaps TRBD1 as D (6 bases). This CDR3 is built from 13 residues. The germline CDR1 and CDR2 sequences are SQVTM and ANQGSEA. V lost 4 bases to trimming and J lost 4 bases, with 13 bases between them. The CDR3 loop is CSVGDTGSYGYTF. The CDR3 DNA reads TGCAGCGTTGGGGACACAGGGAGCTATGGCTACACCTTC.

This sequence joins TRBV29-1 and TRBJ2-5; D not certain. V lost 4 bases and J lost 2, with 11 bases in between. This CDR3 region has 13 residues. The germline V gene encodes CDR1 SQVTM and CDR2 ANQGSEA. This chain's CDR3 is CSVAPLGQETQYF. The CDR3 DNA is TGCAGCGTTGCCCCTTTGGGTCAAGAGACCCAGTACTTC.

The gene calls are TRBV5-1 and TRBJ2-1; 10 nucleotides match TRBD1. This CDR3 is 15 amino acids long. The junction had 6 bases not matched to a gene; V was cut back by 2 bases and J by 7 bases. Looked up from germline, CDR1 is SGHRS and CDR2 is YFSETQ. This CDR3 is CASSFRQGALNEQFF. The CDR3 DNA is TGCGCCAGCAGCTTCCGACAGGGGGCTTTGAATGAGCAGTTCTTC.

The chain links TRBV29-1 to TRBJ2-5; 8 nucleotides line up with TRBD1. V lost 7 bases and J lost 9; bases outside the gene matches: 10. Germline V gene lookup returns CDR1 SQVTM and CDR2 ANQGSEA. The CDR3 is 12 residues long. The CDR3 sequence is CSGRQGLLSQYF. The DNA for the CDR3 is TGCAGCGGACGACAGGGGCTGCTGTCCCAGTACTTC.

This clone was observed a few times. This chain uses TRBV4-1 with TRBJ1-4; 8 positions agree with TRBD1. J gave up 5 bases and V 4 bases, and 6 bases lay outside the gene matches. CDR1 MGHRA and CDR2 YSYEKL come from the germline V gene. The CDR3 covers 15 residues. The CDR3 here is CASSLGDRRNEKLFF. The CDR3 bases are TGCGCCAGCAGCCTAGGGGACAGGAGAAATGAAAAACTGTTTTTT.

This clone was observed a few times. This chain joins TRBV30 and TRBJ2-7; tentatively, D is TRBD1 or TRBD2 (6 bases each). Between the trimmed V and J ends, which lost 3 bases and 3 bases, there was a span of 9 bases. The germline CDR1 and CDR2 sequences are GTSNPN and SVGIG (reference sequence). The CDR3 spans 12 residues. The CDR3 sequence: CAWRGGGYEQYF. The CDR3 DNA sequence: TGTGCCTGGAGGGGGGGCGGCTACGAGCAGTACTTC.

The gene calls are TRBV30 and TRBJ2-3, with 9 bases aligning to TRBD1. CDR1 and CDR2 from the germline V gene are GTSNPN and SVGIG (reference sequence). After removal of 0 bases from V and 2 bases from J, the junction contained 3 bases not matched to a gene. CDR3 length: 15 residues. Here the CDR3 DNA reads TGTGCCTGGAGTGTCGGGGACAGGGCCACAGATACGCAGTATTTT. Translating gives CAWSVGDRATDTQYF.

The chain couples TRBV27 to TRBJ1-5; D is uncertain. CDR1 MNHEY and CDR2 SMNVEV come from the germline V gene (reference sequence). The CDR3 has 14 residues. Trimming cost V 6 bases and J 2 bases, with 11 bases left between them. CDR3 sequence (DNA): TGTGCCAGCAGCCAAGTATGGGGCAATCAGCCCCAGCATTTT. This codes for CASSQVWGNQPQHF.

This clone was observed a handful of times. This CDR3 reads CSVTLNYGYTF. The DNA of the CDR3 is TGCAGCGTGACACTCAACTATGGCTACACCTTC. The chain couples TRBV29-1 to TRBJ1-2, with no clear D. This CDR3 spans 11 amino acids. Trimming cost V 6 bases and J 2 bases, with 7 bases left between them. CDR1 is SQVTM, CDR2 ANQGSEA, per germline.

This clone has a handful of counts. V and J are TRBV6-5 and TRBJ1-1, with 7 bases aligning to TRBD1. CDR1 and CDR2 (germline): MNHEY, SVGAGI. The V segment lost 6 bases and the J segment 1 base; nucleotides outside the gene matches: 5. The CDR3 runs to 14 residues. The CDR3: CASRPRQGNTEAFF. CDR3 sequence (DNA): TGTGCCAGCAGGCCAAGACAGGGGAACACTGAAGCTTTCTTT.

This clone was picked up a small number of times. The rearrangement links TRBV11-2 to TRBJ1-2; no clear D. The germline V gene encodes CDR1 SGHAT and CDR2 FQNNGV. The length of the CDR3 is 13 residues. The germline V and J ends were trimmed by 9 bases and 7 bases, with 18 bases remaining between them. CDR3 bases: TGTGCCAGGAAACTGAAATCCAAGCTTGGCTACACCTTC. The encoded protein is CARKLKSKLGYTF.

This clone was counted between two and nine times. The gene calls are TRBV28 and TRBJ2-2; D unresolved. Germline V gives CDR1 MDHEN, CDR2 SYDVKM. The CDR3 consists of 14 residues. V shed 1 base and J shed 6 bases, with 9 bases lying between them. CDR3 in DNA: TGTGCCAGCAGTTTATACGTTGTCGCCGGGGAGCTGTTTTTT. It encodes CASSLYVVAGELFF.

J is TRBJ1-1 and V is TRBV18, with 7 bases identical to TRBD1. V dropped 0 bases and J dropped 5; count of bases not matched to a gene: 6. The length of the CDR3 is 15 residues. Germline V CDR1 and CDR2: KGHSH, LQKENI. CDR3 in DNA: TGTGCCAGCTCACCACCCTCCGAGGGGGCAACTGAAGCTTTCTTT. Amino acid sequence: CASSPPSEGATEAFF.

This CDR3 is CAISDSSGGIEQYF. The CDR3 DNA reads TGTGCCATCAGTGACTCAAGCGGAGGGATCGAGCAGTACTTC. This chain joins TRBV10-3 and TRBJ2-7; TRBD2 might be the D (6 bases). Looked up from germline, CDR1 is ENHRY and CDR2 is SYGVKD. Trimming removed 3 bases from V and 6 bases from J, with 15 bases in between. This CDR3 spans 14 amino acids.

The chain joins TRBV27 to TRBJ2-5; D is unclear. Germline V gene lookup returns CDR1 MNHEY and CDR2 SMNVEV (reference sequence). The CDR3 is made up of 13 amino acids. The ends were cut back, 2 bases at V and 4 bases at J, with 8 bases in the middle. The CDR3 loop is CASSLTFRETQYF. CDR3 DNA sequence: TGTGCCAGCAGTTTAACCTTTCGAGAGACCCAGTACTTC.

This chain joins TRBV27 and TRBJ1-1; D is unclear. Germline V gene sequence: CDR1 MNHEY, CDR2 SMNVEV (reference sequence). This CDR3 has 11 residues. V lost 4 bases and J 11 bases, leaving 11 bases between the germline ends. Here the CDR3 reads CASSSWREAFF. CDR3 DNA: TGTGCCAGCAGTTCATGGAGGGAGGCTTTCTTT.

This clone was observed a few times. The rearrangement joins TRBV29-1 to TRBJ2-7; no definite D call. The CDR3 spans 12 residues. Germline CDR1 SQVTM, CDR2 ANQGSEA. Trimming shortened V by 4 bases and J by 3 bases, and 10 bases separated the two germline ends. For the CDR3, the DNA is TGCAGCGTTGTGAACAACCTCTACGAGCAGTACTTC. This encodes CSVVNNLYEQYF.

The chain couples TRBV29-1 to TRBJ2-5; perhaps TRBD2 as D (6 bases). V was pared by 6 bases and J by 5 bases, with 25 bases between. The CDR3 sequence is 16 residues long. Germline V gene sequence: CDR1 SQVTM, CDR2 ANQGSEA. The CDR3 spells CSVRGLKTSITETQYF. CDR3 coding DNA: TGCAGCGTACGGGGACTGAAAACTAGCATCACTGAGACCCAGTACTTC. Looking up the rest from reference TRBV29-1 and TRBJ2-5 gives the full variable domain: SAVISQKPSRDICQRGTSLTIQCQVDSQVTMMFWYRQQPGQSLTLIATANQGSEATYESGFVIDKFPISRPNLTFSTLTVSNMSPEDSSIYLCSVRGLKTSITETQYFGPGTRLLVL.

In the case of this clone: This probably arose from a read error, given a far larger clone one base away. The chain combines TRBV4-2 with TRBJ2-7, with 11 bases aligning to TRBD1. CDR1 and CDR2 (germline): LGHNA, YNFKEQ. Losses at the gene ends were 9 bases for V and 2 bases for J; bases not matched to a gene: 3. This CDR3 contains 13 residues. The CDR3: CARSGQGAYEQYF. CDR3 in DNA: TGTGCCAGGTCGGGACAGGGGGCCTACGAGCAGTACTTC.

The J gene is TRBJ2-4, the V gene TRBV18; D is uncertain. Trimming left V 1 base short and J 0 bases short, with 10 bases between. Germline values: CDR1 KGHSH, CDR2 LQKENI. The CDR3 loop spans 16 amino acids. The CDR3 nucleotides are TGTGCCAGCTCACCACAAGCGAAACTAGCCAAAAACATTCAGTACTTC. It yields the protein CASSPQAKLAKNIQYF.